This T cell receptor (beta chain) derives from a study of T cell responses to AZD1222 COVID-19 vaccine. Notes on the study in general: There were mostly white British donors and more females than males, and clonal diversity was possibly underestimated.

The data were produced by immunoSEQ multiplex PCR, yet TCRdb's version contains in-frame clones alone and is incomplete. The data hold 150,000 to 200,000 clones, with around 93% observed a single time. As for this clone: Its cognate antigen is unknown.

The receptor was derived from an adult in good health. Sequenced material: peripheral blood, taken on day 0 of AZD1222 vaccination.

DNA of the CDR3: TGTGCCTGGGGAGAACAGGCTAATCAGCCCCAGCATTTT. It translates to CAWGEQANQPQHF. The chain uses TRBV30 and TRBJ1-5; D might be TRBD1 (5 bases). CDR3 length: 13 residues. Trimming pared 5 bases from V and 4 bases from J, leaving 12 bases between. CDR1 and CDR2 (germline): GTSNPN, SVGIG (reference sequence). The full variable domain, in which reference TRBV30 and TRBJ1-5 provide the parts outside the CDR3, is SQTIHQWPATLVQPVGSPLSLECTVEGTSNPNLYWYRQAAGRGLQLLFYSVGIGQISSEVPQNLSASRPQDRQFILSSKKLLLSDSGFYLCAWGEQANQPQHFGDGTRLSIL.